What follows are 20 T cell receptor beta chains derived from one specimen sequenced in a study of cytomegalovirus exposure and HLA in healthy donors. The PCR ran on 60 Vbeta and 13 Jbeta primers. The assay was immunoSEQ multiplex PCR, and TCRdb's table has in-frame clones only and misses some. Among approximately 130,000 clones, around 80% were seen once, and the ten largest hold around 2%. Sequenced input: PBMCs. These receptors all stem from a woman aged 40 to 50 in good health and CMV-seronegative.

The J gene is TRBJ2-5, the V gene TRBV7-2; TRBD1 is a possible D gene (6 bases). Deletions cut 5 bases from V and 5 bases from J, with 15 bases between. Germline loops: CDR1 SGHTA, CDR2 FQGNSA. CDR3 size: 14 residues. The CDR3: CASSKSQGRETQYF. The CDR3 DNA sequence: TGTGCCAGCAGCAAATCTCAGGGGCGGGAGACCCAGTACTTC.

The chain couples TRBV5-6 to TRBJ2-3, with a weak D call TRBD2 (5 bases). V lost 4 bases and J lost 6, with 9 bases in between. Germline CDR1 SGHDT, CDR2 YYEEEE. The CDR3 covers 12 residues. In DNA form, the CDR3 reads TGTGCCAGCAGCGCGGACTGGGATACGCAGTATTTT. It codes for CASSADWDTQYF. The whole variable domain, filled in from reference TRBV5-6 and TRBJ2-3, reads DAGVTQSPTHLIKTRGQQVTLRCSPKSGHDTVSWYQQALGQGPQFIFQYYEEEERQRGNFPDRFSGHQFPNYSSELNVNALLLGDSALYLCASSADWDTQYFGPGTRLTVL.

The V call is TRBV11-2, the J call TRBJ2-7; no clear D gene. Trimming left V 1 base short and J 3 bases short, with 4 bases between. CDR1 and CDR2 (germline): SGHAT, FQNNGV. The CDR3 length is 12 residues. The CDR3 DNA reads as TGTGCCAGCAGCTTAGGTATCTACGAGCAGTACTTC. This gives the protein CASSLGIYEQYF.

V usage is TRBV5-5 and J usage is TRBJ1-2; weak D call: TRBD1 (6 bases). CDR1 and CDR2 from the germline V gene are SGHKS and YYEKEE (reference sequence). The CDR3 consists of 16 residues. V shed 3 bases and J shed 4 bases, with 19 bases lying between them. Written as DNA, the CDR3 is TGTGCCAGCAGCTGGGGGCTGTCGGGATTGTCCTATGGCTACACCTTC. Protein product: CASSWGLSGLSYGYTF.

Concerning this clone: The CDR3 ends on some other residue instead of the conserved phenylalanine or tryptophan, so this is likely a read error. J is TRBJ2-7 and V is TRBV6-1; D possibly corresponds to TRBD1 (6 bases). CDR1 is MNHNS, CDR2 SASEGT, per germline. V was cut by 6 bases and J by 3 bases, with 18 bases left in between. The CDR3 covers 15 residues. CDR3 sequence (DNA): TGTGCCAGCAGAACCGACCGAGGGGGTTACTACGAGCAGTACCTC. Translated, it gives CASRTDRGGYYEQYL.

This clone was seen just once. The chain carries TRBV6-1 and TRBJ1-5; a possible D gene is TRBD1 (6 bases). This CDR3 is 15 amino acids long. Germline V CDR1 and CDR2: MNHNS, SASEGT. V was pared by 3 bases and J by 2 bases, with 11 bases between. CDR3 bases: TGTGCCAGCAGTGAGAGGGGGAGAGGCAATCAGCCCCAGCATTTT. Its translation: CASSERGRGNQPQHF.

CDR3 region: CAWTQVAYGYTF. CDR3 bases: TGTGCCTGGACGCAGGTCGCCTATGGCTACACCTTC. The chain carries TRBV30 and TRBJ1-2; no firm D call. CDR1 is GTSNPN and CDR2 is SVGIG in the germline V gene (reference sequence). The CDR3 is 12 residues long. V lost 4 bases to trimming and J lost 4 bases, with 10 bases between them.

The chain has TRBV7-9 and TRBJ2-1, with no clear D. This CDR3 has 16 amino acids. With 2 bases removed from V and 5 bases from J, the gap between germline ends came to 16 bases. The V gene's germline CDR1 is SEHNR and CDR2 FQNEAQ (reference sequence). The CDR3 spells CASSLPLSEAHNEQFF. The CDR3 coding sequence is TGTGCCAGCAGCTTACCCCTTTCAGAGGCGCACAATGAGCAGTTCTTC.

The gene calls are TRBV5-1 and TRBJ1-1, with 7 bases identical to TRBD1. Unmatched junction bases numbered 5, after V lost 3 bases and J lost 0 bases. In germline, CDR1 is SGHRS, CDR2 YFSETQ. The CDR3 is 15 amino acids. The chain's CDR3 is CASSSGQVLNTEAFF. CDR3 nucleotides: TGCGCCAGCAGCTCTGGACAGGTTCTGAACACTGAAGCTTTCTTT.

The chain links TRBV5-4 to TRBJ2-2, with D possibly TRBD2 on 6 matching bases. Germline V gives CDR1 SGHNT, CDR2 YYREEE (reference sequence). This CDR3 region has 13 residues. The V gene lost 7 bases and the J gene lost 4 bases, with 11 bases spanning the gap. The CDR3 DNA follows: TGTGCCAGCCGGGGGTACGTCACCGGGGAGCTGTTTTTT. Its translation is CASRGYVTGELFF.

The chain combines TRBV19 with TRBJ2-5; D is perhaps TRBD1 (5 bases). V lost 3 bases and J 2 bases, leaving 19 bases between the germline ends. This CDR3 has 17 residues. Germline loops: CDR1 LNHDA, CDR2 SQIVND (reference sequence). The CDR3: CASSIGQGGPLQETQYF. CDR3 in DNA: TGTGCCAGTAGTATTGGCCAGGGTGGACCCCTACAAGAGACCCAGTACTTC.

The CDR3 spells CAWSVTGNQPQHF. The DNA for the CDR3 is TGTGCCTGGAGTGTAACGGGCAATCAGCCCCAGCATTTT. J is TRBJ1-5 and V is TRBV30; no definite D call. The germline CDR1 and CDR2 sequences are GTSNPN and SVGIG (reference sequence). The CDR3 sequence is 13 residues long. V was shortened by 0 bases and J by 2 bases, with 5 bases between the two germline ends.

This clone was seen just once. V and J are TRBV15 and TRBJ1-2, with D perhaps matching TRBD1 (5 bases). The CDR3 spans 16 residues. Germline loops: CDR1 LNHNV, CDR2 YYDKDF (reference sequence). V was trimmed by 0 bases and J by 3 bases, leaving 14 bases between them. This CDR3 is CATSRDLAGPYYGYTF. In nucleotides, the CDR3 is TGTGCCACCAGCAGAGATCTGGCAGGGCCATACTATGGCTACACCTTC.

The chain links TRBV6-1 to TRBJ1-1; D is uncertain. V dropped 4 bases and J dropped 0 bases, with 6 bases sitting between them. CDR3 size: 13 residues. Germline lookup yields CDR1 MNHNS and CDR2 SASEGT. The CDR3 bases are TGTGCCAGCAGTGTTCAGATGAACACTGAAGCTTTCTTT. This translates into CASSVQMNTEAFF.

The V and J genes are TRBV2 and TRBJ2-1; 9 bases are shared with TRBD2. Looked up from germline, CDR1 is SNHLY and CDR2 is FYNNEI. Germline trimming cut 6 bases from V and 8 bases from J; bases unmatched to any gene: 5. CDR3 length: 13 residues. The CDR3: CASRREGPHEQFF. As DNA, the CDR3 is TGTGCCAGCAGGCGGGAGGGCCCCCATGAGCAGTTCTTC.

This clone has a single count. V and J are TRBV29-1 and TRBJ2-1; 12 nucleotides line up with TRBD2. Germline loops: CDR1 SQVTM, CDR2 ANQGSEA. Losses at the gene ends were 5 bases for V and 10 bases for J; bases not matched to a gene: 24. The CDR3 is 19 amino acids. The chain's CDR3 is CSVRTSSQTSGGGYIEQFF. In DNA form, the CDR3 reads TGCAGCGTTCGGACATCCTCCCAGACTAGCGGGGGTGGGTATATAGAGCAGTTCTTC.

The rearrangement joins TRBV5-4 to TRBJ2-1, with D tentatively TRBD2 (6 bases). Germline CDR1 SGHNT, CDR2 YYREEE (reference sequence). The CDR3 runs 13 residues. Trimming stripped 1 base from V and 10 bases from J, with 12 bases between. CDR3 sequence reads: CASSLWEEGEQFF. CDR3 nucleotides: TGTGCCAGCAGCTTGTGGGAGGAGGGGGAGCAGTTCTTC.

This clone was detected a few times. The chain recombines TRBV11-2 with TRBJ2-3, with TRBD1 matching 8 bases. Germline loops: CDR1 SGHAT, CDR2 FQNNGV. After removal of 6 bases from V and 4 bases from J, the junction contained 9 bases not matched to a gene. The CDR3 totals 15 residues. CDR3 nucleotides: TGTGCCAGCAGTATGACAGGGGTCGGGGCAGATACGCAGTATTTT. Its protein is CASSMTGVGADTQYF.

The table lists this clone with a count of one. This chain links TRBV7-7 with TRBJ2-3; D is possibly TRBD1 (6 bases). The CDR3 has 16 amino acids. Trimming removed 5 bases at V and 3 bases at J, with 18 bases between. Germline CDR1 reads SSHAT; CDR2 reads FNYEAQ (reference sequence). The CDR3 spells CASSPNSGARTDTQYF. The CDR3 coding sequence is TGTGCCAGCAGCCCCAACTCAGGGGCACGAACAGATACGCAGTATTTT.

The V and J genes are TRBV30 and TRBJ2-7; 9 nucleotides match TRBD1. V was clipped by 3 bases and J by 3 bases; unmatched bases: 9. In germline, CDR1 is GTSNPN, CDR2 SVGIG (reference sequence). The CDR3 runs 15 residues. As DNA, the CDR3 is TGTGCCTGGAGAGAGTCCGGGACAGGGATCTACGAGCAGTACTTC. Its translation: CAWRESGTGIYEQYF.